This T cell receptor (beta chain) comes out of a study of cytomegalovirus exposure and HLA in healthy donors. Study-wide results and caveats: The classifier reportedly diagnosed cytomegalovirus status with high specificity and sensitivity.

PCR was performed using 60 Vbeta and 13 Jbeta primers. TCRdb's copy holds only in-frame clones and misses some; the assay was immunoSEQ multiplex PCR. The table has under 150,000 clones, approximately 78% seen once. Notes on this clone: The antigen is unknown.

The specimen was PBMCs. This sequence was found in a human donor in good health.

The CDR3 nucleotides are TGTGCCAGCAGCTCAGTCGGGACAGGGTTTCGAAACACCGGGGAGCTGTTTTTT. Its protein is CASSSVGTGFRNTGELFF. The V gene is TRBV5-6, the J gene TRBJ2-2; 9 nucleotides match TRBD1. Germline V gene sequence: CDR1 SGHDT, CDR2 YYEEEE. V gave up 3 bases and J gave up 2 bases; unmatched junction bases: 11. This CDR3 comprises 18 residues.